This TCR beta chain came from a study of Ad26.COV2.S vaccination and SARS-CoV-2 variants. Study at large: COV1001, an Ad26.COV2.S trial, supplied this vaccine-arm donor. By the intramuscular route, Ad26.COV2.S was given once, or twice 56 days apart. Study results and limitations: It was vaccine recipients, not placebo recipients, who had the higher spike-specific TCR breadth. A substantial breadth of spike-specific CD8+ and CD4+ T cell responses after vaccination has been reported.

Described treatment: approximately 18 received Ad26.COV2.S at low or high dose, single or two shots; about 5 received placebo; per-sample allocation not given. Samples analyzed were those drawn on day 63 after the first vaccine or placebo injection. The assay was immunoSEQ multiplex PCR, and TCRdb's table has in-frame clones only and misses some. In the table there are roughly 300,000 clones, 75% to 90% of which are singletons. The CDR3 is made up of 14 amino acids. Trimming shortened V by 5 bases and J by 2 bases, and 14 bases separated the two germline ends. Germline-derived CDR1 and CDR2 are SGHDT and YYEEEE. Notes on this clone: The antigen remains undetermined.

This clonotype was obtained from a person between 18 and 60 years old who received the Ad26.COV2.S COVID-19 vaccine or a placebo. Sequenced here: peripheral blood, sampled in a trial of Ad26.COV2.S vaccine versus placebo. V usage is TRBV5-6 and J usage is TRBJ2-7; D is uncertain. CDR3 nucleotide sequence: TGTGCCAGCAGTCTCCCCGGTAAAGCCTACGAGCAGTACTTC. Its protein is CASSLPGKAYEQYF.